This T cell receptor beta chain appears in the sequencing data of a study of prognosis after radiotherapy for stage I lung cancer. Study overall: It was between 2018 and 2019 that stage I non-small cell lung cancer patients were enrolled. The study recorded distant metastases in a few patients (median roughly 7 months) after radiotherapy and no significant progression in under 17. Stereotactic body radiotherapy was given without concurrent therapy, and no patient received both at once. Regarding the study as a whole: Unique TCR clones declined after stereotactic body radiation therapy, from a median approximately 9,600 to 7,200.

Amplicons of TCR beta CDR3 were generated from genomic DNA by two-round multiplex PCR. Specific primers for each TRBV and TRBJ gene were what first-round PCR used. Using its own MiXCR run on the multiplex PCR reads, TCRdb lists one record per CDR3 protein. Among about 25,000 distinct CDR3 sequences, 35% to 40% were seen once, and the ten largest hold roughly 60%. With V trimmed by 6 bases and J by 4 bases, 11 bases remained unmatched. In germline, CDR1 is KGHSH, CDR2 LQKENI. The CDR3 has 15 residues. Ten or more counts support this clonotype. Its antigen is not identified. This rearrangement joins TRBV18 to TRBJ1-1; 7 positions agree with TRBD1. The sequence came from a donor aged 50 or older with non-small cell lung cancer. Sequences were derived from PBMCs, sampled before or after stereotactic body radiation therapy (not recorded which). The CDR3 spells CASSGQSYLGTEAFF. The CDR3 DNA is TGTGCCAGCTCGGGACAGTCTTACCTCGGCACTGAAGCTTTCTTT.